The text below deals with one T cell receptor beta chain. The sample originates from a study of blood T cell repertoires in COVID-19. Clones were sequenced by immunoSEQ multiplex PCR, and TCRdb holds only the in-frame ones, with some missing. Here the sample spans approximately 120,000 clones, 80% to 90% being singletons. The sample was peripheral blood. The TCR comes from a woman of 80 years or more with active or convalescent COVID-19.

Written as DNA, the CDR3 is TGTGCCAGCAGTCAAATCGGGACAGGCCGTGAAGGGCAGTACTTC. Residues: CASSQIGTGREGQYF. This rearrangement joins TRBV28 to TRBJ2-7; 8 bases are a match to TRBD1. This CDR3 comprises 15 residues. CDR1 is MDHEN and CDR2 is SYDVKM in the germline V gene. The V gene end was trimmed by 5 bases and the J gene end by 9 bases; junction bases not matched to a gene: 15.